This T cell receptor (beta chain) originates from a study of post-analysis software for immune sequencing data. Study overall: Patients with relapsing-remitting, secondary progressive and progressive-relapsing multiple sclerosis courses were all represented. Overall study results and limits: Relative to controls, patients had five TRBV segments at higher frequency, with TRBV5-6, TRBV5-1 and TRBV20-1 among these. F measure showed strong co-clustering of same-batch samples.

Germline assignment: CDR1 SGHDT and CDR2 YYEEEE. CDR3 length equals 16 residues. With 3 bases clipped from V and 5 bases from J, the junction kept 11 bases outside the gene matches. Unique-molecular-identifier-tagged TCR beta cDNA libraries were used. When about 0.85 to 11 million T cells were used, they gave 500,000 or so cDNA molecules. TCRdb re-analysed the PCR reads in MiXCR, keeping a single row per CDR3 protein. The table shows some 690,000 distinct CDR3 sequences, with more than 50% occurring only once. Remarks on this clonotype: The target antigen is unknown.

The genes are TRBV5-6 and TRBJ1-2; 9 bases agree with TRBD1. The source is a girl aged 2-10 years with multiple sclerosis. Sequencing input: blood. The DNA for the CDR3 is TGTGCCAGCAGCTGGAAGATGGACAGGGGAGTTTATGGCTACACCTTC. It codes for CASSWKMDRGVYGYTF.